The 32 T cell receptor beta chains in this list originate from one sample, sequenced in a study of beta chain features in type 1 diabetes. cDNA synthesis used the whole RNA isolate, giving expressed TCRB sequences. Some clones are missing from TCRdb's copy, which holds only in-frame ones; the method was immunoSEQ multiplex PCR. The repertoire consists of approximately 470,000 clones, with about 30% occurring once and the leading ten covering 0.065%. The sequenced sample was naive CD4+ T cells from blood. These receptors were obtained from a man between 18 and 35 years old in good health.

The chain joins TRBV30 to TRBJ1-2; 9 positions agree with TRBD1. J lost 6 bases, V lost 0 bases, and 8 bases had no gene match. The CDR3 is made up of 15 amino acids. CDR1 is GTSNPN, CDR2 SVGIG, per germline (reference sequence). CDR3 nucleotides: TGTGCCTGGAGTGTAAGGGGGACAGGGAGCAATGGCTACACCTTC. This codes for CAWSVRGTGSNGYTF.

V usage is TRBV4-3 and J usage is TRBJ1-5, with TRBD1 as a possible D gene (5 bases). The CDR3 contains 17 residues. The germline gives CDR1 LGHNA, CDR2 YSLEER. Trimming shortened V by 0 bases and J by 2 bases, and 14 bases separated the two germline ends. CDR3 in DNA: TGCGCCAGCAGCCAAGATAGCGGGGCGGGGGGCAATCAGCCCCAGCATTTT. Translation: CASSQDSGAGGNQPQHF.

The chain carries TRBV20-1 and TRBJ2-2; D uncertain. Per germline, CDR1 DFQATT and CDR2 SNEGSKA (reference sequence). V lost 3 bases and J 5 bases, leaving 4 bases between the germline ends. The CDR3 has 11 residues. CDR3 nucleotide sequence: TGCAGTGCTAGGCGGACCGGGGAGCTGTTTTTT. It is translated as CSARRTGELFF.

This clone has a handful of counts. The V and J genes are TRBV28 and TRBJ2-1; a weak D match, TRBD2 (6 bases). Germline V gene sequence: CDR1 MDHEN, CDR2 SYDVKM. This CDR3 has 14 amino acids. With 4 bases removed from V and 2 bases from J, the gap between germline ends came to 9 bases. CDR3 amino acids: CASSSRTTYNEQFF. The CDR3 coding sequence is TGTGCCAGCAGTTCCCGGACTACCTACAATGAGCAGTTCTTC.

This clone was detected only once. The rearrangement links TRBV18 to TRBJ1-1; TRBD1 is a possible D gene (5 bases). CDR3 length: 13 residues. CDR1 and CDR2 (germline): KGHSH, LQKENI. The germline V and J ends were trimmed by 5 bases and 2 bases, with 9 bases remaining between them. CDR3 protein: CASSKQDNTEAFF. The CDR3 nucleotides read TGTGCCAGCTCAAAACAGGATAACACTGAAGCTTTCTTT.

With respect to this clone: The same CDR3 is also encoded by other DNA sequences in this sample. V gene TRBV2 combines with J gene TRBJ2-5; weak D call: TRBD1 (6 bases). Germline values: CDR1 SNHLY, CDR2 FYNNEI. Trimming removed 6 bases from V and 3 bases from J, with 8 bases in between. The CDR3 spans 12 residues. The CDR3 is CASSRTEETQYF. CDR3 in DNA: TGTGCCAGCAGCAGGACAGAAGAGACCCAGTACTTC.

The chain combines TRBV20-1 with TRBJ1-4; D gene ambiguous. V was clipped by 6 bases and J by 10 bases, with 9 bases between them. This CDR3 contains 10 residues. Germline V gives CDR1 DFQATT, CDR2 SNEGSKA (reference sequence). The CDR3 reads CSAGSTKLFF. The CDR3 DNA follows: TGCAGTGCGGGTTCAACAAAACTGTTTTTT.

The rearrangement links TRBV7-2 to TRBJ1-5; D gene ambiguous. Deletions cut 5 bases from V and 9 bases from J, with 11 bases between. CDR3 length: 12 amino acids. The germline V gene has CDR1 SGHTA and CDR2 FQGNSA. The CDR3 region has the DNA TGTGCCAGCAGCCGTATGACATGGCCCCAGCATTTT. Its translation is CASSRMTWPQHF.

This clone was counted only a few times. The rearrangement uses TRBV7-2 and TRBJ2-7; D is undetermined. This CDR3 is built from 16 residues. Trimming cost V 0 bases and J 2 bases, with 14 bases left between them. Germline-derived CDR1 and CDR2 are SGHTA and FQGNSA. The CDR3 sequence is CASSLASGQATYEQYF. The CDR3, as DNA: TGTGCCAGCAGCTTAGCGTCCGGGCAGGCTACCTACGAGCAGTACTTC.

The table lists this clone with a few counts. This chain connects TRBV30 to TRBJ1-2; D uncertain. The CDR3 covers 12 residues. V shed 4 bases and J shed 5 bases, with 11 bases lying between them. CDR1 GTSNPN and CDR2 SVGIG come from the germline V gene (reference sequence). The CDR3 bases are TGTGCCTGGACAGGAGCCCCTTATGGCTACACCTTC. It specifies CAWTGAPYGYTF.

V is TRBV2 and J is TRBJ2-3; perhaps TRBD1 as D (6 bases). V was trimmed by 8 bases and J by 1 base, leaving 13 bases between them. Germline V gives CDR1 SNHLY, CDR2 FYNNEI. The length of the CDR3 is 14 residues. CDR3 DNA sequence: TGTGCCAGCGGACGGGACACTCGCACAGATACGCAGTATTTT. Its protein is CASGRDTRTDTQYF.

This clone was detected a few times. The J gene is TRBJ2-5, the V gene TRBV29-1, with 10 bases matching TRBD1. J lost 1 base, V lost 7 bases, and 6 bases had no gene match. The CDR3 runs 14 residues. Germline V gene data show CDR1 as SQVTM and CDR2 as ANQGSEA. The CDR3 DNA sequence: TGCAGCGCGGGGGACAGGGGATCCCAAGAGACCCAGTACTTC. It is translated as CSAGDRGSQETQYF.

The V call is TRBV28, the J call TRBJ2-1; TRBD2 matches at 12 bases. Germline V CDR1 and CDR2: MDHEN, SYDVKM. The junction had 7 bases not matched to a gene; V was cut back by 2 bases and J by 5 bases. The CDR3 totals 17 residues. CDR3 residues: CASSLVLTSGRNNEQFF. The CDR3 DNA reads TGTGCCAGCAGTTTAGTCCTCACTAGCGGGAGGAACAATGAGCAGTTCTTC.

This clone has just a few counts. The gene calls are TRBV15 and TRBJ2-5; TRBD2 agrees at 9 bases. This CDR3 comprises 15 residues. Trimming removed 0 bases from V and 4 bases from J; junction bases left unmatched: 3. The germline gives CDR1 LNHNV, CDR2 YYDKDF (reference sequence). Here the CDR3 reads CATSRDGGRGETQYF. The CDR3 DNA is TGTGCCACCAGCAGAGATGGCGGGAGGGGAGAGACCCAGTACTTC.

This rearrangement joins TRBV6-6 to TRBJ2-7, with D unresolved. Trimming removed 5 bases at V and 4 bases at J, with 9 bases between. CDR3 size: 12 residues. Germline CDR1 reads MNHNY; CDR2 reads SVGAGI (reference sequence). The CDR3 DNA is TGTGCCAGCAGTCGACTTAAATACGAGCAGTACTTC. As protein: CASSRLKYEQYF.

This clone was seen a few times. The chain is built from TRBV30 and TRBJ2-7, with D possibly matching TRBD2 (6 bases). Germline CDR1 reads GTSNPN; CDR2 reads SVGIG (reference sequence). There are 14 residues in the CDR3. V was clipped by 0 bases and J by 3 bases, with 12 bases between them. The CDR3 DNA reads TGTGCCTGGAGTGTCGGAGGGGTTGGCTACGAGCAGTACTTC. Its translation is CAWSVGGVGYEQYF. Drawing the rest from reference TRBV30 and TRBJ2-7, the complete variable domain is SQTIHQWPATLVQPVGSPLSLECTVEGTSNPNLYWYRQAAGRGLQLLFYSVGIGQISSEVPQNLSASRPQDRQFILSSKKLLLSDSGFYLCAWSVGGVGYEQYFGPGTRLTVT.

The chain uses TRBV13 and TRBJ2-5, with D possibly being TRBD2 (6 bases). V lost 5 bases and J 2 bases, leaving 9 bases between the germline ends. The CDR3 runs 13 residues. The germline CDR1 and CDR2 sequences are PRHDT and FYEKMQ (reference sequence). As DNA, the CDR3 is TGTGCCAGCAGCCAGACTAGACAAGAGACCCAGTACTTC. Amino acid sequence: CASSQTRQETQYF.

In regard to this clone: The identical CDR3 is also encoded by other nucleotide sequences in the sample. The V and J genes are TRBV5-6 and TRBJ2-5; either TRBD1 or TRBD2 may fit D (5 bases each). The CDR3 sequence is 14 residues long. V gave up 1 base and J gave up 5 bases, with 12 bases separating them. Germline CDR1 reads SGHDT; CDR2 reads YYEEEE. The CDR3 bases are TGTGCCAGCAGCTTGCGAGGGGCTGGTGAGACCCAGTACTTC. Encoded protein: CASSLRGAGETQYF. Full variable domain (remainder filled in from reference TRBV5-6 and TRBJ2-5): DAGVTQSPTHLIKTRGQQVTLRCSPKSGHDTVSWYQQALGQGPQFIFQYYEEEERQRGNFPDRFSGHQFPNYSSELNVNALLLGDSALYLCASSLRGAGETQYFGPGTRLLVL.

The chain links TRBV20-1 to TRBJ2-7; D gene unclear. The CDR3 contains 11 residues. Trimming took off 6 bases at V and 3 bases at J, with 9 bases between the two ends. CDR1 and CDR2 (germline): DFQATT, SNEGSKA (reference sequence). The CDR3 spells CSAPVGYEQYF. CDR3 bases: TGCAGTGCGCCTGTGGGCTACGAGCAGTACTTC.

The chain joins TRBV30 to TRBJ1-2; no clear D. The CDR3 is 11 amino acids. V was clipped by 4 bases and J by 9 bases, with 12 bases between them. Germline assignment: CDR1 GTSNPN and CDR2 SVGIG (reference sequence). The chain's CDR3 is CAWTSAVSYTF. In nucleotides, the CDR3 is TGTGCCTGGACCTCGGCGGTGAGCTACACCTTC. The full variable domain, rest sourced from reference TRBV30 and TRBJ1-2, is SQTIHQWPATLVQPVGSPLSLECTVEGTSNPNLYWYRQAAGRGLQLLFYSVGIGQISSEVPQNLSASRPQDRQFILSSKKLLLSDSGFYLCAWTSAVSYTFGSGTRLTVV.

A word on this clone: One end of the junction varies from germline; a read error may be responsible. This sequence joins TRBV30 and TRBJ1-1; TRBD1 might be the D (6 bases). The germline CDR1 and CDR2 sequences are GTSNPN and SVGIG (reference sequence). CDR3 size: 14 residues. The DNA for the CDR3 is TGTGCCGGGAGCCTCCAGGGGCTGGCCACTGAAGCTTTCTTT. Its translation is CAGSLQGLATEAFF.

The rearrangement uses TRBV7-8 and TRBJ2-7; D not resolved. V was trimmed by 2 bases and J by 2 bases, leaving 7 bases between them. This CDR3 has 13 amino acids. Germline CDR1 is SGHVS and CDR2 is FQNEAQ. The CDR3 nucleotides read TGTGCCAGCAGCTTAAGGGATCCCTACGAGCAGTACTTC. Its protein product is CASSLRDPYEQYF.

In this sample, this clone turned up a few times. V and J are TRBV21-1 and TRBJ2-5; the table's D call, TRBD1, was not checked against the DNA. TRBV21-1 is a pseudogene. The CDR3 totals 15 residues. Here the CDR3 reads CASSKRTGSQETQYF. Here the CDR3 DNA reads TGTGCCAGCAGCAAAAGGACAGGGTCTCAAGAGACCCAGTACTTC.

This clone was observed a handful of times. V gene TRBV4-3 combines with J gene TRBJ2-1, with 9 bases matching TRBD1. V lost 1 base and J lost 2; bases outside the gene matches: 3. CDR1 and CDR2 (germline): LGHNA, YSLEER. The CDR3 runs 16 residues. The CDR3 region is CASSQADRGTYNEQFF. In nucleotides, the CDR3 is TGCGCCAGCAGCCAAGCGGACAGGGGCACCTACAATGAGCAGTTCTTC.

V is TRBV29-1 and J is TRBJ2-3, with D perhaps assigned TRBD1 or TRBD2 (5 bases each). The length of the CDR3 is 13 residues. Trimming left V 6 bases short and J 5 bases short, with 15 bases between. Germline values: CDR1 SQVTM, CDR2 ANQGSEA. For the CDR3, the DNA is TGCAGCGTCGTCCGGGACCCGGGAGATACGCAGTATTTT. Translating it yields CSVVRDPGDTQYF.

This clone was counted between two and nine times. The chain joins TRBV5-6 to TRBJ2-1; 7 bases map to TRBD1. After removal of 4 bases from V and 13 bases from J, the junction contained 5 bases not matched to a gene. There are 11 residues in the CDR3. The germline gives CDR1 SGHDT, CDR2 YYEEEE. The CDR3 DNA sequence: TGTGCCAGCAGCCGAAGACAGGGCCAGTTCTTC. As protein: CASSRRQGQFF.

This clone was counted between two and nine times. CDR3 in DNA: TGTGCCAGCAGTGTTGGTGGGGAGCTGTTTTTT. Protein: CASSVGGELFF. This chain uses TRBV25-1 with TRBJ2-2; D is unclear. Per the germline V gene, CDR1 is MGHDK and CDR2 is SYGVNS. The CDR3 is 11 residues long. V dropped 4 bases and J dropped 8 bases, with 5 bases sitting between them.

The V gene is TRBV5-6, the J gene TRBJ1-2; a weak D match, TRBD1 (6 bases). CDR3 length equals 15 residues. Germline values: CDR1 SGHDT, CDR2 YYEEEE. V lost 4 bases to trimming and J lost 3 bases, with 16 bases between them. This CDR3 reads CASSANHRDYYGYTF. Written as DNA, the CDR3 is TGTGCCAGCAGCGCAAACCACAGGGATTACTATGGCTACACCTTC.

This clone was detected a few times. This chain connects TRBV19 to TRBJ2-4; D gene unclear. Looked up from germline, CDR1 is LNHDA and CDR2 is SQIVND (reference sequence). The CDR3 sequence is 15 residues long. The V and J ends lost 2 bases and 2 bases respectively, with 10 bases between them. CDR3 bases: TGTGCCAGTAGTATATCCGACTCCTCCAAAAACATTCAGTACTTC. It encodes CASSISDSSKNIQYF.

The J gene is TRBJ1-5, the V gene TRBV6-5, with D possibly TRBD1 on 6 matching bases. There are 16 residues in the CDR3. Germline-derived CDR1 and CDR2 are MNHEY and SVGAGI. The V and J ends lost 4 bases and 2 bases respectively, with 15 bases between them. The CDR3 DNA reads TGTGCCAGCAGTTCCCTCGCAGGGGCCCGCAATCAGCCCCAGCATTTT. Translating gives CASSSLAGARNQPQHF.

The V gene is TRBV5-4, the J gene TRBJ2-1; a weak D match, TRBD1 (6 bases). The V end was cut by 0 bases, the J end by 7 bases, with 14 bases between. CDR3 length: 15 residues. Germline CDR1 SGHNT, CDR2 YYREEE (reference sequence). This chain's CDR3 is CASSLVQGLGNEQFF. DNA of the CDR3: TGTGCCAGCAGCTTGGTGCAGGGGCTTGGGAATGAGCAGTTCTTC.

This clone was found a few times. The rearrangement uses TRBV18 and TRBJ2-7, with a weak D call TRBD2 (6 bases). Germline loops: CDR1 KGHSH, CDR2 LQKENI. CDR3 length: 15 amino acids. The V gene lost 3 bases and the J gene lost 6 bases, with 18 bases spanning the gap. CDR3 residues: CASSPPATSWLEQYF. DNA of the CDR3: TGTGCCAGCTCACCTCCGGCGACTAGTTGGCTCGAGCAGTACTTC.